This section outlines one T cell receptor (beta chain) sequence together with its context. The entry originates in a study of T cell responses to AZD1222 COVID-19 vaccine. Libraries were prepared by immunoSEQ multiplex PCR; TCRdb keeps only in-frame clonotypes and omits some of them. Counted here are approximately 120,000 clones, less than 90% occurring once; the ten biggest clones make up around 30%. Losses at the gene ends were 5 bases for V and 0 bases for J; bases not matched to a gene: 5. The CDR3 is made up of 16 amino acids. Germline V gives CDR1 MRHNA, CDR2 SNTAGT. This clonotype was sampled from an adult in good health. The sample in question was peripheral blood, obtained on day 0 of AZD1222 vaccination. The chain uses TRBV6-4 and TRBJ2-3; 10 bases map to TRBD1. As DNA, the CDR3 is TGTGCCAGCAGTCTAGGACAGGGGGATAGCACAGATACGCAGTATTTT. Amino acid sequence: CASSLGQGDSTDTQYF.